The clone carrying this TCR beta chain was counted once. Its antigen is not known. Measured with immunoSEQ multiplex PCR; TCRdb has only the in-frame clones, and not every one. This table holds 8,700 or so clones, 83% found once. This specimen comes from a study of follicular helper T cells after annual influenza vaccination. Looking at the study overall: Some donors were sampled over the 2013-2014, 2014-2015 and 2015-2016 vaccinations. Study-wide findings and caveats: Recurrent ICOS+CD38+ cTfh clonotypes included tetramer and AIM influenza-specific ones.

Germline CDR1 SGHTA, CDR2 FQGNSA. Deletions cut 2 bases from V and 5 bases from J, with 4 bases between. This CDR3 spans 12 amino acids. Time point: 2013-2014 season, 7 days after vaccination. Non-naive CD4+CXCR5+PD-1+ cTfh were sorted into ICOS+CD38+ and ICOS-CD38- fractions. This TCR came from an adult who received the influenza vaccine. The V gene is TRBV7-2, the J gene TRBJ1-5; D remains unclear. Sample: CXCR5+ CD38- circulating T follicular helper cells from blood, taken 7 days after influenza vaccination. The sample's subset: circulating Tfh, non-naive CD4+CXCR5+PD-1+ (ICOS+CD38+ or ICOS-CD38-). The CDR3, as DNA: TGTGCCAGCAGCTTACCAGATCAGCCCCAGCATTTT. Amino acids: CASSLPDQPQHF. Full variable domain (rest looked up from reference TRBV7-2 and TRBJ1-5): GAGVSQSPSNKVTEKGKDVELRCDPISGHTALYWYRQSLGQGLEFLIYFQGNSAPDKSGLPSDRFSAERTGGSVSTLTIQRTQQEDSAVYLCASSLPDQPQHFGDGTRLSIL.